This T cell receptor (beta chain) was sequenced for a study of OX40 agonist ivuxolimab in advanced cancers. Study summary: Intravenous ivuxolimab was administered to patients every 2 weeks at 0.01 to 10 mg/kg. Three partial responders included one hepatocellular carcinoma patient and two cutaneous melanoma patients.

Study-wide findings and caveats: The investigators did not determine what antigen specificity the expanded peripheral T cells had.

Looked up from germline, CDR1 is SGHKS and CDR2 is YYEKEE (reference sequence). Trimming took 4 bases from V and 4 from J, leaving 14 bases between them. The CDR3 spans 15 residues. Profiled with immunoSEQ multiplex PCR; TCRdb holds only in-frame clones, not every one. This table holds around 70,000 clones, approximately 84% found once. Concerning this clone itself: Its antigen is not identified.

The chain has TRBV5-5 and TRBJ1-4; a weak D match, TRBD1 (6 bases). The input for sequencing was CD4+ or CD8+ T cells sorted from blood, taken in a trial of the OX40 agonist ivuxolimab. This receptor was taken from an adult with an advanced solid tumor such as melanoma, head and neck, liver or kidney cancer. The CDR3 loop reads CASSARGGYNEKLFF. The CDR3 DNA reads TGTGCCAGCAGCGCAAGGGGGGGCTATAATGAAAAACTGTTTTTT.